Reported below is one T cell receptor (beta chain). The record originates from a study of immune evolution from preneoplasia to lung adenocarcinoma. TCRdb keeps only in-frame clones here, not all; method: immunoSEQ multiplex PCR. The table includes roughly 5,000 clones, 80% detected once. The receptor was derived from a person between 60 and 80 years old with lung adenocarcinoma. Sequencing was done on a sample of FFPE minimally invasive lung adenocarcinoma tissue.

As DNA, the CDR3 is TGTGCCAGCAGCTCGAAAGGACAGGGTAACTACAATGAGCAGTTCTTC. Encoded protein: CASSSKGQGNYNEQFF. The rearrangement uses TRBV13 and TRBJ2-1; TRBD1 agrees at 8 bases. CDR1 PRHDT and CDR2 FYEKMQ come from the germline V gene (reference sequence). This CDR3 is built from 16 residues. J lost 3 bases, V lost 4 bases, and 8 bases had no gene match.